The 8 T cell receptor beta chains given below trace back to one sample, sequenced in a study of blood T cells in healthy people across ages. The authors ran a second PCR of about 7 to 12 cycles using a sample-barcoded 5' primer and a J-beta primer mix. MiXCR was run by TCRdb on the 5' RACE reads, yielding one entry per CDR3 protein. The table lists over 1,200,000 distinct CDR3 sequences, 55% to 75% of them singletons, with 6.5% to 8.5% in the top ten. The sequencing input was blood. The receptors stem from a man between 18 and 35 years old in good health.

There are a few counts of this clonotype. J is TRBJ2-7 and V is TRBV25-1, with D possibly being TRBD1 (6 bases). Trimming shortened V by 0 bases and J by 7 bases, and 16 bases separated the two germline ends. The CDR3 runs 15 residues. Germline lookup yields CDR1 MGHDK and CDR2 SYGVNS. The CDR3 nucleotides are TGTGCCAGCAGTGAATATATGGGACATGGGAAGGAGCAGTACTTC. The encoded protein is CASSEYMGHGKEQYF.

This clonotype has just a few counts. The chain recombines TRBV7-2 with TRBJ2-1, with D possibly matching TRBD2 (6 bases). The length of the CDR3 is 13 residues. V lost 2 bases to trimming and J lost 10 bases, with 12 bases between them. CDR1 is SGHTA and CDR2 is FQGNSA in the germline V gene. For the CDR3, the DNA is TGTGCCAGCAGCTTATTAGCGGCGGGGGAGCAGTTCTTC. Translating it yields CASSLLAAGEQFF.

The chain employs TRBV5-1 and TRBJ2-1, with D possibly TRBD2 on 6 matching bases. CDR1 and CDR2 (germline): SGHRS, YFSETQ. V was clipped by 3 bases and J by 8 bases, with 15 bases between them. The CDR3 runs to 14 residues. CDR3 in amino acids: CASSSRDSGDEQFF. Written as DNA, the CDR3 is TGCGCCAGCAGCTCCCGGGATAGCGGCGATGAGCAGTTCTTC.

The chain recombines TRBV14 with TRBJ2-3, with D perhaps matching TRBD2 (5 bases). Between the trimmed V and J ends, which lost 5 bases and 5 bases, there was a span of 11 bases. Germline CDR1 is SGHDN and CDR2 is FVKESK. This CDR3 region has 13 residues. The CDR3 bases are TGTGCCAGCAGCGGACTCAAGAAAGATACGCAGTATTTT. It yields the protein CASSGLKKDTQYF.

V usage is TRBV19 and J usage is TRBJ2-5, with a weak D call TRBD1 (6 bases). The assigned J gene may be wrong: the sequence end matches TRBJ2-7 better. The CDR3 extends over 14 amino acids. Germline CDR1 LNHDA, CDR2 SQIVND (reference sequence). Here the CDR3 reads CASSMIQGGGEQYF. The CDR3 nucleotides are TGTGCCAGTAGTATGATTCAAGGGGGTGGCGAGCAGTACTTC.

The CDR3 bases are TGTGCCAGCAGCCCGACAGGGTTTCATCAGCCCCAGCATTTT. This gives the protein CASSPTGFHQPQHF. This chain links TRBV4-2 with TRBJ1-5, with 7 bases lining up with TRBD1. Trimming took 4 bases from V and 5 from J; bases not matched to a gene: 5. From germline, CDR1 is LGHNA and CDR2 YNFKEQ. This CDR3 is 14 amino acids long.

The J gene is TRBJ2-4, the V gene TRBV7-6, with D unclear. Judging by the DNA end, TRBJ2-7 fits better; the J call may be wrong. CDR1 is SGHVS and CDR2 is FNYEAQ in the germline V gene. The CDR3 has 13 amino acids. CDR3 in amino acids: CASSPPGWVEQYF. The CDR3 DNA sequence: TGTGCCAGCAGCCCCCCCGGGTGGGTCGAGCAGTACTTC.

This rearrangement joins TRBV27 to TRBJ2-1; TRBD2 is a possible D gene (7 bases). This CDR3 region has 15 residues. V dropped 5 bases and J dropped 3 bases, with 14 bases sitting between them. Germline V CDR1 and CDR2: MNHEY, SMNVEV (reference sequence). In DNA, the CDR3 is TGTGCCAGCAGTCCGGGGGCTAGCGGCTACAATGAGCAGTTCTTC. It specifies CASSPGASGYNEQFF.